This passage covers 17 T cell receptor beta chains from one sample sequenced in a study of PD-1 blockade in classical Hodgkin lymphoma. In every patient, relapse followed autologous stem cell transplantation, while exposure to brentuximab vedotin differed. The CD8+ T cells came from thawed PBMCs through magnetic negative selection. Repertoires were generated with immunoSEQ multiplex PCR, while TCRdb's copy carries only in-frame clones and drops some. Of around 7,500 clones in the sample, roughly 86% were seen once. Sample: CD8+ T cells from blood, taken at baseline. Every receptor here comes from a human donor with classical Hodgkin lymphoma.

The J gene is TRBJ1-4, the V gene TRBV7-9, with 7 nucleotides matching TRBD1. Trimming took 2 bases from V and 5 from J; bases not matched to a gene: 8. The CDR3 covers 16 residues. The germline V gene encodes CDR1 SEHNR and CDR2 FQNEAQ (reference sequence). CDR3 in DNA: TGTGCCAGCAGCTTACAGACAGGGAGGGGAAATGAAAAACTGTTTTTT. It is translated as CASSLQTGRGNEKLFF.

The V and J genes are TRBV5-4 and TRBJ2-5; TRBD2 matches 7 bases. The J call may be incorrect, as the DNA end agrees better with TRBJ2-7. This CDR3 region has 14 residues. CDR1 and CDR2 from the germline V gene are SGHNT and YYREEE (reference sequence). The CDR3 DNA reads as TGTGCCAGCAGCTTTGGCCTAGCGGCCTACGAGCAGTACTTC. It is translated as CASSFGLAAYEQYF.

This chain links TRBV7-9 with TRBJ2-1; D might be TRBD2 (5 bases). The CDR3 has 12 amino acids. V was shortened by 6 bases and J by 5 bases, with 8 bases between the two germline ends. Germline assignment: CDR1 SEHNR and CDR2 FQNEAQ (reference sequence). CDR3 sequence: CASRDSNNEQFF. Written as DNA, the CDR3 is TGTGCCAGCAGGGACTCTAACAATGAGCAGTTCTTC.

The genes are TRBV28 and TRBJ1-4, with 7 positions matching TRBD1. The CDR3 runs to 14 residues. The germline V gene encodes CDR1 MDHEN and CDR2 SYDVKM. J lost 7 bases, V lost 10 bases, and 12 bases had no gene match. The CDR3 spells CATLDRVGGEKLFF. The CDR3 region has the DNA TGTGCCACGCTTGACAGGGTCGGAGGTGAAAAACTGTTTTTT.

This chain connects TRBV9 to TRBJ2-5; D is undetermined. Germline-derived CDR1 and CDR2 are SGDLS and YYNGEE. There are 16 residues in the CDR3. V gave up 0 bases and J gave up 0 bases, with 12 bases separating them. The CDR3 DNA reads as TGTGCCAGCAGCGTAGAGGTGTTAGGTAACCAAGAGACCCAGTACTTC. Protein product: CASSVEVLGNQETQYF.

The chain links TRBV16 to TRBJ2-1; 7 bases match TRBD2. The CDR3 has 13 residues. Germline CDR1 is KGHSY and CDR2 is FQNENV. J lost 7 bases, V lost 2 bases, and 2 bases had no gene match. Written as DNA, the CDR3 is TGTGCCAGCAGCCAACGGGGGGTAAATGAGCAGTTCTTC. Translation: CASSQRGVNEQFF. Full variable domain (rest looked up from reference TRBV16 and TRBJ2-1): GEEVAQTPKHLVRGEGQKAKLYCAPIKGHSYVFWYQQVLKNEFKFLISFQNENVFDETGMPKERFSAKCLPNSPCSLEIQATKLEDSAVYFCASSQRGVNEQFFGPGTRLTVL.

This sequence joins TRBV11-2 and TRBJ1-1, with 11 bases that match TRBD1. There are 17 residues in the CDR3. Germline loops: CDR1 SGHAT, CDR2 FQNNGV. Trimming at V came to 5 bases and at J to 4 bases, leaving 12 bases not matched to a gene. The DNA of the CDR3 is TGTGCCAGCAGCCCCGGGACAGGGGGGCCCTGGGCCACTGAAGCTTTCTTT. It translates to CASSPGTGGPWATEAFF. Looking up the rest from reference TRBV11-2 and TRBJ1-1 gives the full variable domain: EAGVAQSPRYKIIEKRQSVAFWCNPISGHATLYWYQQILGQGPKLLIQFQNNGVVDDSQLPKDRFSAERLKGVDSTLKIQPAKLEDSAVYLCASSPGTGGPWATEAFFGQGTRLTVV.

This sequence joins TRBV5-6 and TRBJ2-7, with D unclear. Germline CDR1 is SGHDT and CDR2 is YYEEEE. CDR3 size: 13 residues. V dropped 2 bases and J dropped 0 bases, with 6 bases sitting between them. The chain's CDR3 is CASSLSSSYEQYF. For the CDR3, the DNA is TGTGCCAGCAGCTTAAGCAGCTCCTACGAGCAGTACTTC.

The gene calls are TRBV11-2 and TRBJ2-7; D gene uncertain. The CDR3 sequence is 14 residues long. The germline V and J ends were trimmed by 0 bases and 2 bases, with 8 bases remaining between them. Germline CDR1 SGHAT, CDR2 FQNNGV. DNA for the CDR3: TGTGCCAGCAGCTTAGACCCCGCACCCTACGAGCAGTACTTC. The encoded protein is CASSLDPAPYEQYF.

This clone has only a few counts. J is TRBJ2-7 and V is TRBV2, with 11 bases fitting TRBD2. The CDR3 sequence is 16 residues long. Losses at the gene ends were 7 bases for V and 2 bases for J; bases not matched to a gene: 10. The germline gives CDR1 SNHLY, CDR2 FYNNEI. The CDR3 bases are TGTGCCAGCAAAGGGGCTAGCGGGGGGTATCCCTACGAGCAGTACTTC. Protein sequence: CASKGASGGYPYEQYF. Variable domain in full (rest from reference TRBV2 and TRBJ2-7): EPEVTQTPSHQVTQMGQEVILRCVPISNHLYFYWYRQILGQKVEFLVSFYNNEISEKSEIFDDQFSVERPDGSNFTLKIRSTKLEDSAMYFCASKGASGGYPYEQYFGPGTRLTVT.

The CDR3 loop is CASSTSPTGGLVEQFF. In DNA, the CDR3 is TGTGCCAGCAGCACGTCGCCCACGGGGGGGTTAGTTGAGCAGTTCTTC. The chain employs TRBV7-9 and TRBJ2-1, with 8 bases lining up with TRBD2. The CDR3 length is 16 residues. V shed 5 bases and J 9 bases; nucleotides not matched to a gene: 15. Germline V gene data show CDR1 as SEHNR and CDR2 as FQNEAQ (reference sequence).

The chain recombines TRBV5-4 with TRBJ1-2, with D possibly TRBD1 on 5 matching bases. V gave up 4 bases and J gave up 8 bases, with 24 bases separating them. The CDR3 length is 16 residues. Germline V lookup: CDR1 SGHNT, CDR2 YYREEE (reference sequence). The chain's CDR3 is CASSLHPGGSVSGYTF. In DNA, the CDR3 is TGTGCCAGCAGCCTTCACCCGGGGGGTAGTGTGAGCGGCTACACCTTC. The variable domain in full, with the rest retrieved from reference TRBV5-4 and TRBJ1-2, is ETGVTQSPTHLIKTRGQQVTLRCSSQSGHNTVSWYQQALGQGPQFIFQYYREEENGRGNFPPRFSGLQFPNYSSELNVNALELDDSALYLCASSLHPGGSVSGYTFGSGTRLTVV.

The V gene is TRBV28, the J gene TRBJ2-5; 9 positions match TRBD1. J was trimmed by 3 bases and V by 3 bases; bases with no gene match: 11. The CDR3 extends over 17 amino acids. Germline CDR1 reads MDHEN; CDR2 reads SYDVKM. The CDR3 is CASSFPEDRGIEETQYF. As DNA, the CDR3 is TGTGCCAGCAGTTTCCCTGAAGACAGGGGGATCGAAGAGACCCAGTACTTC.

CDR3 DNA sequence: TGTGCCAGCAGCCTGACAGGGGAGCCGTACGAGCAGTACTTC. Encoded protein: CASSLTGEPYEQYF. The genes are TRBV28 and TRBJ2-7; 8 bases match TRBD1. Trimming removed 6 bases from V and 4 bases from J; junction bases left unmatched: 8. CDR1 MDHEN and CDR2 SYDVKM come from the germline V gene. This CDR3 has 14 residues.

This chain joins TRBV6-5 and TRBJ2-1, with TRBD1 matching over 8 bases. V lost 5 bases, J lost 4 bases, and 1 base stayed unmatched. The germline V gene encodes CDR1 MNHEY and CDR2 SVGAGI. The CDR3 contains 13 residues. The CDR3 region is CASSRTGYNEQFF. CDR3 sequence (DNA): TGTGCCAGCAGTAGGACAGGGTACAATGAGCAGTTCTTC.

The sample holds a few counts of this clone. The rearrangement joins TRBV10-3 to TRBJ1-3; D not certain. V lost 5 bases and J lost 3, with 11 bases in between. The CDR3 is made up of 14 amino acids. Germline V gives CDR1 ENHRY, CDR2 SYGVKD. In DNA form, the CDR3 reads TGTGCCATCAGTAGCCAGGATCTTGGAAACACCATATATTTT. This translates into CAISSQDLGNTIYF.

V is TRBV7-9 and J is TRBJ2-3; 10 bases line up with TRBD2. CDR3 size: 19 residues. Trimming at V came to 5 bases and at J to 1 base, leaving 15 bases not matched to a gene. CDR1 and CDR2 from the germline V gene are SEHNR and FQNEAQ (reference sequence). The CDR3 bases are TGTGCCAGCAGCACCCGTAGCGTAGCGGGAGGTGGGGGCACAGATACGCAGTATTTT. Translation: CASSTRSVAGGGGTDTQYF.